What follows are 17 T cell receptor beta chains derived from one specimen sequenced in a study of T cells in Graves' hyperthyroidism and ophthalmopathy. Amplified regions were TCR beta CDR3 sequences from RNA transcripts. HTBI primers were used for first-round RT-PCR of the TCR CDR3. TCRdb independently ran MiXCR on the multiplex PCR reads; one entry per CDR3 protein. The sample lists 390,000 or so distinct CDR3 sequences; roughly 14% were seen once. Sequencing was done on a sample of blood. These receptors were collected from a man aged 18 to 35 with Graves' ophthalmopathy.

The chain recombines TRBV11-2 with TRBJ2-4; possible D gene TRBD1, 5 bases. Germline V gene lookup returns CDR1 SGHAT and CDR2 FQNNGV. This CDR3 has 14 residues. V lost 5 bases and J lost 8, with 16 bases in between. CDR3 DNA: TGTGCCAGCAGCCAGGGTTCTAACTTGGACATTCAGTACTTC. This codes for CASSQGSNLDIQYF.

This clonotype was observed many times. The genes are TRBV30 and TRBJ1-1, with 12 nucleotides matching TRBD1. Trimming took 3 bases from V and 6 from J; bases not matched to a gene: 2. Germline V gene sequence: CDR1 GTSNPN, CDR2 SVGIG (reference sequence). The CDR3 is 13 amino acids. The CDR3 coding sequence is TGTGCCTGGAGCGGGACAGGGGGCTCTGAAGCTTTCTTT. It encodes CAWSGTGGSEAFF.

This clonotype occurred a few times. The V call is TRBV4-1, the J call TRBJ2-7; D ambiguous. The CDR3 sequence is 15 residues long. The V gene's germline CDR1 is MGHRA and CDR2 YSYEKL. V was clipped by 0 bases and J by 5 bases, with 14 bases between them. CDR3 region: CASSQDRTYLNEQYF. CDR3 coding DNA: TGCGCCAGCAGCCAAGATAGGACCTACCTTAACGAGCAGTACTTC.

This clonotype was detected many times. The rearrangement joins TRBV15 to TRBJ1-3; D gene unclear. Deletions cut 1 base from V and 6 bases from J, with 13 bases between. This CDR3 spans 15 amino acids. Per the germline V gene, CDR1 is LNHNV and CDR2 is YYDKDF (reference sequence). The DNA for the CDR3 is TGTGCCACCAGCAGAGCGATCTTTGACGAAAACACCATATATTTT. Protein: CATSRAIFDENTIYF.

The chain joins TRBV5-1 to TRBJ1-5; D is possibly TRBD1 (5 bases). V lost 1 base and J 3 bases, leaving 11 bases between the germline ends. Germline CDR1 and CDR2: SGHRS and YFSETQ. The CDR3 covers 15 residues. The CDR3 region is CASSLTGTLNQPQHF. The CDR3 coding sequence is TGCGCCAGCAGCTTGACGGGGACCCTCAATCAGCCCCAGCATTTT.

DNA of the CDR3: TGTGCCACCAGCAGAGATTGGGGGACTGCAACTAATGAAAAACTGTTTTTT. Translated: CATSRDWGTATNEKLFF. The chain combines TRBV15 with TRBJ1-4; TRBD1 might be the D (5 bases). Trimming pared 0 bases from V and 0 bases from J, leaving 11 bases between. The CDR3 runs to 17 residues. The germline V gene has CDR1 LNHNV and CDR2 YYDKDF (reference sequence).

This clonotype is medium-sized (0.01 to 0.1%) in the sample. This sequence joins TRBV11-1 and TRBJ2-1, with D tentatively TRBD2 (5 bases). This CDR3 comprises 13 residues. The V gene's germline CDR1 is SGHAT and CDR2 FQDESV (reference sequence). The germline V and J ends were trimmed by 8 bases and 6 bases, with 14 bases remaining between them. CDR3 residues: CASHSDSANEQFF. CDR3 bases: TGTGCCAGCCACTCGGACTCAGCCAATGAGCAGTTCTTC.

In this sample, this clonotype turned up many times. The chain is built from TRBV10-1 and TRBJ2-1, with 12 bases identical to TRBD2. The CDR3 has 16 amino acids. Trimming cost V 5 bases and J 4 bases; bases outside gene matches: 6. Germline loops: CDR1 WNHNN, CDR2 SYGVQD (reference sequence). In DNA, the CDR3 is TGCGCCAGCAGTCCAGCTAGCGGGAGGGCGTACAATGAGCAGTTCTTC. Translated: CASSPASGRAYNEQFF.

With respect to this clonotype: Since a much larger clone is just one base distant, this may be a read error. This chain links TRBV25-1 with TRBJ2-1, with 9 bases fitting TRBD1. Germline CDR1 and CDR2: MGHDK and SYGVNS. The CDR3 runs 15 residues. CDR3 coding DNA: TGTGCCAGCAGTGCGGGACAGGGTGGCTACAATGGGCAGTTCTTC. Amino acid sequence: CASSAGQGGYNGQFF.

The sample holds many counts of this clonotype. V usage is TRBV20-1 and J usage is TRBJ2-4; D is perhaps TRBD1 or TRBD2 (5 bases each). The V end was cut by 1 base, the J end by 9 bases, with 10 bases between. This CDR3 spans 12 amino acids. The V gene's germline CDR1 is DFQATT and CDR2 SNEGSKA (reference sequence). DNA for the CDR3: TGCAGTGCTAGAGGAGGGGCGGTCATTCAGTACTTC. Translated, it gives CSARGGAVIQYF.

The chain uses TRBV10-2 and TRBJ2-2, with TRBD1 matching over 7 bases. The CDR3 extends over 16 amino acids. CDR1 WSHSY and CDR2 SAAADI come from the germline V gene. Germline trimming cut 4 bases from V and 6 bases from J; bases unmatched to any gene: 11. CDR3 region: CASSGRTGGHAGELFF. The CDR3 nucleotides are TGCGCCAGCAGTGGGCGGACAGGCGGGCACGCCGGGGAGCTGTTTTTT.

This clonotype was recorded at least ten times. Here the CDR3 DNA reads TGTGCCAGCAGCCAGGGCAACCAAGAGACCCAGTACTTC. Encoded protein: CASSQGNQETQYF. The chain is built from TRBV4-2 and TRBJ2-5; D not resolved. Deletions cut 3 bases from V and 0 bases from J, with 5 bases between. CDR1 is LGHNA and CDR2 is YNFKEQ in the germline V gene. The CDR3 contains 13 residues.

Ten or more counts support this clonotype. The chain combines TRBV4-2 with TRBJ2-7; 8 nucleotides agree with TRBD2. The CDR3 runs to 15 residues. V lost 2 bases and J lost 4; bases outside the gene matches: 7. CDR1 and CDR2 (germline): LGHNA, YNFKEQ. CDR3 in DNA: TGTGCCAGCAGCCAATTTAGCGGGGTCGGTTACGAGCAGTACTTC. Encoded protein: CASSQFSGVGYEQYF.

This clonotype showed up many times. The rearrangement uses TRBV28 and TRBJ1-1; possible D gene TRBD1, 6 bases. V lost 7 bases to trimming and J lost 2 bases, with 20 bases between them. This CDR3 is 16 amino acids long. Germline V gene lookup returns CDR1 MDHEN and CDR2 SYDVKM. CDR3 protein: CASIRGGAWVNTEAFF. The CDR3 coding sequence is TGTGCCAGCATCCGAGGGGGAGCTTGGGTAAACACTGAAGCTTTCTTT.

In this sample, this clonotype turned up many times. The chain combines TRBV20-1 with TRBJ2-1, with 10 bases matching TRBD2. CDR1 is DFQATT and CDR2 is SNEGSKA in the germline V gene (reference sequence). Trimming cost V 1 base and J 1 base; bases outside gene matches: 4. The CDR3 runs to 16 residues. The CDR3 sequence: CSARGSSGRSYNEQFF. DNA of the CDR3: TGCAGTGCTAGAGGGTCTAGCGGGAGATCCTACAATGAGCAGTTCTTC.

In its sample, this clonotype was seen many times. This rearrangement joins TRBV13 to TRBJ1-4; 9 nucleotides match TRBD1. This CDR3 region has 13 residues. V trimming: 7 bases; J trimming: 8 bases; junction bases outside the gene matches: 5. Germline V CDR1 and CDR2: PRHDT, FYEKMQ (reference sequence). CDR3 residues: CASNEDRGEKLFF. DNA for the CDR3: TGTGCCAGCAACGAAGACAGGGGGGAAAAACTGTTTTTT. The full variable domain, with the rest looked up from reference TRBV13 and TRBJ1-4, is AAGVIQSPRHLIKEKRETATLKCYPIPRHDTVYWYQQGPGQDPQFLISFYEKMQSDKGSIPDRFSAQQFSDYHSELNMSSLELGDSALYFCASNEDRGEKLFFGSGTQLSVL.

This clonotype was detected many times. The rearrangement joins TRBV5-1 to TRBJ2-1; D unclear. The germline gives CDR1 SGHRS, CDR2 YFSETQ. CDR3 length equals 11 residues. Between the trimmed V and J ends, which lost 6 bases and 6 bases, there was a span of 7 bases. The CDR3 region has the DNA TGCGCCAGCATGGTGGGCAATGAGCAGTTCTTC. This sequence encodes CASMVGNEQFF.